Following are 27 T cell receptor gamma chains from one sample sequenced in a study of Vδ1+ human thymocytes. Study observations and caveats: Highly polyclonal TRG and TRD repertoires with Gaussian CDR3 length distributions appeared in thymus.

No antigen has been assigned to these receptors. RNA was extracted from the cells and then reverse transcribed. CDR3 amplicons came from multiplex PCR with pooled V-gene forward and constant-region reverse primers. TCRdb re-called clones from the multiplex PCR reads via CATT. The sample shows about 36,000 gamma-chain clones, around 20% of them seen only once. The sample was Vdelta1+ gamma-delta thymocytes from the thymus. Described subset: FACS-sorted CD3+ TCRalphabeta- TCRVdelta1+ TCRVdelta2- thymocytes. The receptors come from a girl less than two years old who had congenital heart surgery.

This rearrangement joins TRGV8 to TRGJP2. The CDR3 is made up of 15 amino acids. CDR1 VENAVY and CDR2 YDSYNSRV come from the germline V gene. V dropped 0 bases and J dropped 3; count of bases not matched to a gene: 4. The CDR3 DNA follows: TGTGCCACCTGGGATAGGAAGGGTAGTGATTGGATCAAGACGTTT. Translating gives CATWDRKGSDWIKTF.

This clone ranks as medium-sized. Other nucleotide sequences in the sample specify the same CDR3. The rearrangement links TRGV2 to TRGJ1 or TRGJ2. Looked up from germline, CDR1 is EGSNGY and CDR2 is YDSYNSKV. Trimming cost V 0 bases and J 7 bases; bases outside gene matches: 3. CDR3 length equals 12 residues. CDR3 region: CATWDGHYKKLF. CDR3 DNA: TGTGCCACCTGGGACGGGCACTATAAGAAACTCTTT.

This clone was detected only a few times. This sequence joins TRGV2 and TRGJ1 or TRGJ2. V dropped 0 bases and J dropped 6; count of bases not matched to a gene: 11. Germline V gene sequence: CDR1 EGSNGY, CDR2 YDSYNSKV. The CDR3 loop spans 15 amino acids. The CDR3: CATWDGQWLAYKKLF. The CDR3, as DNA: TGTGCCACCTGGGACGGGCAGTGGTTAGCTTATAAGAAACTCTTT.

In its sample, this clone was seen a few times. V is TRGV9 and J is TRGJ1 or TRGJ2. The germline V gene has CDR1 GITISATS and CDR2 ISYDGTV (reference sequence). This CDR3 contains 11 residues. Trimming at V came to 2 bases and at J to 14 bases, leaving 9 bases not matched to a gene. CDR3 nucleotide sequence: TGTGCCTTGTGGGAGGCCCATGAACAACTCTTT. As protein: CALWEAHEQLF.

The table lists this clone with a few counts. V and J are TRGV3 and TRGJ1 or TRGJ2. The ends lost 1 base at V and 12 bases at J; junction bases unmatched: 18. The CDR3 consists of 15 residues. Per the germline V gene, CDR1 is VTNTFY and CDR2 is YDVSTARD (reference sequence). CDR3 DNA sequence: TGTGCCACCTGGGACAGAAAAAGAGTCTTGATGGGGAAACTCTTT. This gives the protein CATWDRKRVLMGKLF.

V gene TRGV3 combines with J gene TRGJ1 or TRGJ2. The V segment lost 3 bases and the J segment 1 base; nucleotides outside the gene matches: 9. Germline-derived CDR1 and CDR2 are VTNTFY and YDVSTARD (reference sequence). This CDR3 region has 15 residues. CDR3 DNA: TGTGCCACCTGGGACGGGCGCGGCAATTATTATAAGAAACTCTTT. Translation gives CATWDGRGNYYKKLF.

This chain joins TRGV9 and TRGJP2. The CDR3 length is 16 residues. With 2 bases clipped from V and 6 bases from J, the junction kept 12 bases outside the gene matches. The germline V gene encodes CDR1 GITISATS and CDR2 ISYDGTV (reference sequence). In nucleotides, the CDR3 is TGTGCCTTGTGGGAGGACCAAGGGGGGGGTGATTGGATCAAGACGTTT. As protein: CALWEDQGGGDWIKTF.

This clone has a handful of counts. The rearrangement uses TRGV2 and TRGJ1 or TRGJ2. Germline V gives CDR1 EGSNGY, CDR2 YDSYNSKV. The CDR3 spans 13 residues. The trim removed 3 bases at V and 5 bases at J, leaving 7 bases unmatched. CDR3 DNA: TGTGCCACCTGGGACCCCTCCCATTATAAGAAACTCTTT. It translates to CATWDPSHYKKLF.

Judged by abundance, this clone is medium-sized (0.01 to 0.1%). The same CDR3 arises from other DNA sequences in this sample as well. The chain couples TRGV2 to TRGJ1 or TRGJ2. The V and J ends lost 2 bases and 0 bases, in that order; junction bases with no gene match: 4. The CDR3 runs 14 residues. Germline loops: CDR1 EGSNGY, CDR2 YDSYNSKV. The DNA of the CDR3 is TGTGCCACCTGGGACGACCCGAATTATTATAAGAAACTCTTT. Amino acids: CATWDDPNYYKKLF.

In its sample, this clone was seen a few times. This chain connects TRGV9 to TRGJ1 or TRGJ2. The CDR3 is 13 residues long. CDR1 and CDR2 from the germline V gene are GITISATS and ISYDGTV (reference sequence). V lost 5 bases, J lost 5 bases, and 9 bases stayed unmatched. The CDR3 loop reads CALWGSLHYKKLF. The CDR3 DNA is TGTGCCTTGTGGGGCTCTCTTCATTATAAGAAACTCTTT.

This clone has more than one count but fewer than ten. V usage is TRGV9 and J usage is TRGJ1 or TRGJ2. The germline V gene encodes CDR1 GITISATS and CDR2 ISYDGTV (reference sequence). This CDR3 comprises 19 residues. V lost 5 bases to trimming and J lost 5 bases; unmatched junction nucleotides: 27. The CDR3 DNA is TGTGCCTTGTGGGGAATCACCACAACGGGGAGAGTAAAGGATTATAAGAAACTCTTT. Amino acid sequence: CALWGITTTGRVKDYKKLF.

The chain uses TRGV9 and TRGJP. The CDR3 consists of 19 residues. Unmatched junction bases numbered 12, after V lost 3 bases and J lost 4 bases. Per germline, CDR1 GITISATS and CDR2 ISYDGTV (reference sequence). The CDR3 loop reads CALWELPPFQELGKKIKVF. The CDR3 nucleotides read TGTGCCTTGTGGGAGCTACCTCCTTTTCAAGAGTTGGGCAAAAAAATCAAGGTATTT.

This clone was counted only a few times. The chain has TRGV2 and TRGJ1 or TRGJ2. CDR1 is EGSNGY and CDR2 is YDSYNSKV in the germline V gene. This CDR3 spans 14 amino acids. The trim removed 0 bases at V and 5 bases at J, leaving 7 bases unmatched. In nucleotides, the CDR3 is TGTGCCACCTGGGACGGGCGGGGGCATTATAAGAAACTCTTT. Protein sequence: CATWDGRGHYKKLF.

This clone showed up many times. The rearrangement uses TRGV9 and TRGJ1 or TRGJ2. The CDR3 has 9 residues. CDR1 is GITISATS and CDR2 is ISYDGTV in the germline V gene (reference sequence). Unmatched junction bases numbered 2, after V lost 4 bases and J lost 11 bases. The chain's CDR3 is CALWDEKLF. CDR3 sequence (DNA): TGTGCCTTGTGGGACGAGAAACTCTTT.

The rearrangement uses TRGV8 and TRGJ1 or TRGJ2. The trim removed 3 bases at V and 11 bases at J, leaving 13 bases unmatched. Germline V lookup: CDR1 VENAVY, CDR2 YDSYNSRV. The CDR3 is 13 residues long. The CDR3 reads CATWDPFTSEKLF. The CDR3 coding sequence is TGTGCCACCTGGGATCCTTTCACCTCAGAGAAACTCTTT.

The chain carries TRGV8 and TRGJ1 or TRGJ2. Germline lookup yields CDR1 VENAVY and CDR2 YDSYNSRV. The CDR3 loop spans 15 amino acids. V shed 4 bases, J shed 0 bases, and the junction held 9 bases outside the gene matches. This chain's CDR3 is CATWEGRANYYKKLF. The CDR3 DNA is TGTGCCACCTGGGAAGGTCGGGCGAATTATTATAAGAAACTCTTT.

Concerning this clone: A much larger clone lies a single base off, so this may be a read error. V is TRGV3 and J is TRGJ1 or TRGJ2. J gave up 13 bases and V 2 bases, and 2 bases lay outside the gene matches. CDR1 is VTNTFY and CDR2 is YDVSTARD in the germline V gene (reference sequence). The CDR3 consists of 9 residues. CDR3 amino acids: CATWDNKLF. CDR3 nucleotide sequence: TGTGCCACCTGGGACAACAAACTCTTT.

In this sample, this clone turned up a few times. This chain uses TRGV2 with TRGJ1 or TRGJ2. Trimming cost V 1 base and J 4 bases; bases outside gene matches: 13. Germline values: CDR1 EGSNGY, CDR2 YDSYNSKV. The CDR3 has 16 amino acids. CDR3 in amino acids: CATWDGRGPIYYKKLF. DNA of the CDR3: TGTGCCACCTGGGACGGCCGCGGTCCCATATATTATAAGAAACTCTTT.

This clone came up many times. Other nucleotide sequences in the sample specify the same CDR3. V and J are TRGV3 and TRGJ1 or TRGJ2. The length of the CDR3 is 13 residues. Trimming cost V 0 bases and J 5 bases; bases outside gene matches: 4. The germline gives CDR1 VTNTFY, CDR2 YDVSTARD (reference sequence). The CDR3 nucleotides read TGTGCCACCTGGGACAGGCGCCATTATAAGAAACTCTTT. It specifies CATWDRRHYKKLF.

This chain uses TRGV8 with TRGJP2. Per the germline V gene, CDR1 is VENAVY and CDR2 is YDSYNSRV. Trimming took 0 bases from V and 5 from J; bases not matched to a gene: 12. The CDR3 is 17 residues long. The CDR3, as DNA: TGTGCCACCTGGGATAGGCCAAGGGGAACGAGTGATTGGATCAAGACGTTT. This sequence encodes CATWDRPRGTSDWIKTF.

About this clone: This CDR3 is also generated by other DNA sequences in the sample. This rearrangement joins TRGV4 to TRGJ1 or TRGJ2. Germline CDR1 is EGSTGY and CDR2 is YDSYTSSV. This CDR3 is built from 14 residues. Trimming at V came to 1 base and at J to 5 bases, leaving 8 bases not matched to a gene. As DNA, the CDR3 is TGTGCCACCTGGGATGGCCCGGGAGATTATAAGAAACTCTTT. Translation gives CATWDGPGDYKKLF.

This clone has only a few counts. V usage is TRGV3 and J usage is TRGJ1 or TRGJ2. After removal of 5 bases from V and 4 bases from J, the junction contained 5 bases not matched to a gene. This CDR3 has 12 residues. Germline-derived CDR1 and CDR2 are VTNTFY and YDVSTARD (reference sequence). DNA for the CDR3: TGTGCCACCTGGGGTGCGTATTATAAGAAACTCTTT. Translated, it gives CATWGAYYKKLF.

The J gene is TRGJ1 or TRGJ2, the V gene TRGV4. V lost 4 bases to trimming and J lost 4 bases; unmatched junction nucleotides: 13. The CDR3 consists of 15 residues. The germline V gene has CDR1 EGSTGY and CDR2 YDSYTSSV. The chain's CDR3 is CATWDGPQEYYKKLF. The CDR3, as DNA: TGTGCCACCTGGGACGGGCCGCAGGAATATTATAAGAAACTCTTT.

This clone is medium-sized by share. This chain connects TRGV3 to TRGJ1 or TRGJ2. The CDR3 is made up of 12 amino acids. The germline V gene has CDR1 VTNTFY and CDR2 YDVSTARD (reference sequence). The junction had 4 bases not matched to a gene; V was cut back by 0 bases and J by 8 bases. CDR3 nucleotides: TGTGCCACCTGGGACAGGCCCCATAAGAAACTCTTT. This codes for CATWDRPHKKLF.

Notes on this clone: Possible read error: a much larger clone is one base away. Distinct nucleotide sequences in the sample also encode this CDR3. This chain joins TRGV2 and TRGJ1 or TRGJ2. V gave up 1 base and J gave up 7 bases; unmatched junction bases: 4. The CDR3 is 12 amino acids. CDR1 and CDR2 from the germline V gene are EGSNGY and YDSYNSKV. This CDR3 reads CATWDGPYKKLF. In DNA form, the CDR3 reads TGTGCCACCTGGGACGGACCCTATAAGAAACTCTTT.

A few counts support this clone. The J gene is TRGJ1 or TRGJ2, the V gene TRGV2. Looked up from germline, CDR1 is EGSNGY and CDR2 is YDSYNSKV. The CDR3 runs 15 residues. V lost 0 bases and J lost 2; bases outside the gene matches: 7. The CDR3 is CATWDGPSHYYKKLF. DNA of the CDR3: TGTGCCACCTGGGACGGGCCGTCGCATTATTATAAGAAACTCTTT.

This chain connects TRGV5 to TRGJP1. The CDR3 has 16 amino acids. Germline V lookup: CDR1 VINAFY, CDR2 YDVSNSKD. The V segment lost 0 bases and the J segment 0 bases; nucleotides outside the gene matches: 4. The DNA of the CDR3 is TGTGCCACCTGGGACAGGGAGGATACCACTGGTTGGTTCAAGATATTT. Translation: CATWDREDTTGWFKIF.